The entry that follows covers one TCR beta chain sequence. Its antigen is as yet unknown. The entry originates in a study of T cells expressing NK-cell markers. The wider study: Repertoire data for TCR beta were derived from sorted T cells (CD3+CD56+NKG2C+, CD3+CD56+NKG2C- and CD3+CD56-NKG2C+). Eight donors were sequenced, seven testing HCMV-seropositive and one testing seronegative.

TCRdb reanalyzed the 5' RACE reads and collapses them to one entry per CDR3 protein, without DNA. The table lists about 430,000 distinct CDR3 sequences. Study-level findings and limits: Expanded NKG2C+ T cell clones had unclear HCMV specificity.

Germline V lookup: CDR1 SGHAT, CDR2 FQNNGV. This CDR3 is 17 amino acids long. The clonotype was recovered from a woman aged 50 to 65 in good health. The rearrangement joins TRBV11-2 to TRBJ2-1; the TCRdb call, TRBD2, lacks DNA for checking. The material sequenced was blood T cells: a sorted CD56 or NKG2C T cell subset, CD4+ or CD8+ T cells, or bulk PBMC T cells (not recorded which). CDR3 residues: CASSRRSGTSRGDEQFF.